One T cell receptor beta chain is described in this entry. The data stem from a study of blood T cell repertoires in COVID-19. Authors' methods: For nucleated cells, counts were estimated from reference gene primer amplification. TCRdb's copy holds only in-frame clones and misses some; the assay was immunoSEQ multiplex PCR. From that table come the V and J calls and clone size; the DNA was used to work out D and trimming. The sample has about 68,000 clones; 70% to 90% are singletons. The CDR3 contains 13 residues. The ends were cut back, 4 bases at V and 7 bases at J, with 14 bases in the middle. Germline V gene data show CDR1 as LGHDT and CDR2 as YNNKEL (reference sequence).

This clonotype was obtained from a woman aged 45-65 years with COVID-19, enrolled during active disease. This chain uses TRBV3-1 (or the pseudogene TRBV3-2) with TRBJ2-7; TRBD1 is a possible D gene (6 bases). Sequencing was carried out using peripheral blood. CDR3: CASSPLRGGEQYF. The CDR3 DNA sequence: TGTGCCAGCAGCCCACTCAGGGGTGGAGAGCAGTACTTC.